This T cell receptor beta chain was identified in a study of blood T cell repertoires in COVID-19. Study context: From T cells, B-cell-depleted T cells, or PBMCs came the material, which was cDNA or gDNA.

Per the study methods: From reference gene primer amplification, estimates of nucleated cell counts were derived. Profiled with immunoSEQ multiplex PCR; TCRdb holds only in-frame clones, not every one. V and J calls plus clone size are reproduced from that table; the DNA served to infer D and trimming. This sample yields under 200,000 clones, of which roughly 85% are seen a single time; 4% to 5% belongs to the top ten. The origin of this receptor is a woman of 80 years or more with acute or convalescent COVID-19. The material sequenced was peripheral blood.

The CDR3 loop reads CASSQPEYGEAFF. CDR3 bases: TGTGCCAGCTCACAACCGGAGTATGGTGAAGCTTTCTTT. The genes are TRBV18 and TRBJ1-1; D ambiguous. The germline gives CDR1 KGHSH, CDR2 LQKENI. Trimming took off 4 bases at V and 7 bases at J, with 13 bases between the two ends. The CDR3 length is 13 residues.